The TCR beta chain described here comes from a study of technical replicates of blood from a handful of donors. Produced via immunoSEQ multiplex PCR; TCRdb's table is partial and in-frame only. The sample comprises approximately 68,000 clones, about 97% of which are singletons, and approximately 0.3% rests with the top ten. Trimming cost V 1 base and J 3 bases; bases outside gene matches: 15. CDR1 and CDR2 (germline): SGHRS, YFSETQ. The CDR3 has 19 residues. The chain uses TRBV5-1 and TRBJ2-1; 8 bases are a match to TRBD2. This clonotype originated in a human donor in good health. The specimen sequenced was T cells isolated from PBMCs. CDR3 region: CASSLIGLRSSGIYNEQFF. The CDR3 DNA is TGCGCCAGCAGCTTGATAGGACTAAGGAGTAGCGGGATCTACAATGAGCAGTTCTTC.